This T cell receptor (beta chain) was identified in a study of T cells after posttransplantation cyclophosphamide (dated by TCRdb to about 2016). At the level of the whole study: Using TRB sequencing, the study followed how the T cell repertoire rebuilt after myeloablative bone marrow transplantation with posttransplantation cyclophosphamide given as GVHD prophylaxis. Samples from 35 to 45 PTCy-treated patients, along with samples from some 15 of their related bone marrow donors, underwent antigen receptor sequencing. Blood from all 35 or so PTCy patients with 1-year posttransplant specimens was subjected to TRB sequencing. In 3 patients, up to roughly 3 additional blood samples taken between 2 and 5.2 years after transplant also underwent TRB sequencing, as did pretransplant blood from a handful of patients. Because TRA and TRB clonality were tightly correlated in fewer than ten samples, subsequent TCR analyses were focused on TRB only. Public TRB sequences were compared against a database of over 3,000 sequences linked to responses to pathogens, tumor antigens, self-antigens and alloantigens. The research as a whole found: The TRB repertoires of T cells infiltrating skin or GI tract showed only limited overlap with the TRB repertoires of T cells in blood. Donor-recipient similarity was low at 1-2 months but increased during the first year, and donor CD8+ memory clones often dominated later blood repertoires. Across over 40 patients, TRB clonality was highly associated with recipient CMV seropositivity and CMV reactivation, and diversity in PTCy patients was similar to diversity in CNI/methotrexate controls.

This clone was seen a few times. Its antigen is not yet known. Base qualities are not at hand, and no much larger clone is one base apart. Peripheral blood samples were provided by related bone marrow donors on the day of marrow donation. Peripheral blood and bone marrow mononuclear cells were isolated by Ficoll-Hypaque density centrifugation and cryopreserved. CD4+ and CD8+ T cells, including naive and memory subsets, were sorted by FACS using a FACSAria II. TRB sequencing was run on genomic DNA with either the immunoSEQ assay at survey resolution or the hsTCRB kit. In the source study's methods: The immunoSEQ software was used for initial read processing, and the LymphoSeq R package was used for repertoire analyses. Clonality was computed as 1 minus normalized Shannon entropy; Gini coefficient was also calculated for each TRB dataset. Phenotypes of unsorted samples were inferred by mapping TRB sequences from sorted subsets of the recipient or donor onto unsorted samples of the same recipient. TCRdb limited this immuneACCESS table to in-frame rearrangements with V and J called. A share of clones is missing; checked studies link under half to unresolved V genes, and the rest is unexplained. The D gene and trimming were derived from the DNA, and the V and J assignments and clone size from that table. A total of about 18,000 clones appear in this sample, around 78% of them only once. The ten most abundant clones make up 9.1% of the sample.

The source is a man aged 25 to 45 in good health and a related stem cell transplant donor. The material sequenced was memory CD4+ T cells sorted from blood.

The CDR3 protein sequence reads: CASSSRQGVQKLFF. The base sequence is TGTGCCAGCAGCTCTCGACAGGGTGTTCAAAAACTGTTTTTT. This chain is built from TRBV7-2 and TRBJ1-4, with 7 middle bases fitting TRBD1. CDR3 length: 14 amino acids, cysteine to phenylalanine. Just the 42-base CDR3 DNA is kept, in frame starting at base 1. V is cut back by 4 bases and J by 9 bases, with 8 bases in the junction unmatched. The germline V gene sets CDR1 to SGHTA and CDR2 to FQGNSA.